This entry lists 29 T cell receptor beta chains sequenced from one sample in a study of beta chain features in type 1 diabetes. The sequenced template was cDNA made from the entire isolated RNA. Here immunoSEQ multiplex PCR was the method, and the copy in TCRdb shows in-frame clones only, minus some. The table records just over 150,000 clones, more than 9.5% of them present only once. Sample: central memory CD4+ T cells from blood. The origin of the receptors is a man between 18 and 35 years old in good health.

This clone has just a few counts. The chain is built from TRBV9 and TRBJ1-6; D is ambiguous. Between the trimmed V and J ends, which lost 0 bases and 0 bases, there was a span of 4 bases. The CDR3 length is 15 residues. Germline V gene lookup returns CDR1 SGDLS and CDR2 YYNGEE. The CDR3 spells CASSVAGSYNSPLHF. CDR3 coding DNA: TGTGCCAGCAGCGTAGCGGGCTCCTATAATTCACCCCTCCACTTT. The full variable domain, with the rest looked up from reference TRBV9 and TRBJ1-6, is DSGVTQTPKHLITATGQRVTLRCSPRSGDLSVYWYQQSLDQGLQFLIQYYNGEERAKGNILERFSAQQFPDLHSELNLSSLELGDSALYFCASSVAGSYNSPLHFGNGTRLTVT.

The table lists this clone with a few counts. The CDR3 region has the DNA TGTGCCTGGAGGCCCCCGGGACAGCCCTATGGCTACACCTTC. Translated, it gives CAWRPPGQPYGYTF. This chain links TRBV30 with TRBJ1-2; 7 bases match TRBD1. The ends lost 3 bases at V and 4 bases at J; junction bases unmatched: 8. The length of the CDR3 is 14 residues. In germline, CDR1 is GTSNPN, CDR2 SVGIG (reference sequence).

Only a few counts were recorded for this clone. CDR3 loop: CASSQALAGVINEQFF. CDR3 coding DNA: TGCGCCAGCAGCCAAGCGCTAGCGGGAGTTATCAATGAGCAGTTCTTC. The V gene is TRBV23-1, the J gene TRBJ2-1; 10 bases map to TRBD2. TRBV23-1 has ORF status, its function being uncertain. V was pared by 6 bases and J by 6 bases, with 11 bases of the junction left unmatched. The length of the CDR3 is 16 residues.

This clone was picked up a small number of times. The rearrangement uses TRBV28 and TRBJ2-2; either TRBD1 or TRBD2 may fit D (5 bases each). Trimming pared 7 bases from V and 5 bases from J, leaving 11 bases between. Germline V gene sequence: CDR1 MDHEN, CDR2 SYDVKM. The CDR3 runs to 13 residues. CDR3 in DNA: TGTGCCAGCAACCCCAGGGAGACCGGGGAGCTGTTTTTT. Protein sequence: CASNPRETGELFF.

J is TRBJ2-1 and V is TRBV9; TRBD2 might be the D (5 bases). V lost 2 bases and J 8 bases, leaving 14 bases between the germline ends. This CDR3 comprises 14 residues. Germline CDR1 is SGDLS and CDR2 is YYNGEE. CDR3 residues: CASSVGAYSHEQFF. In nucleotides, the CDR3 is TGTGCCAGCAGCGTGGGAGCATATTCACATGAGCAGTTCTTC.

This clone appeared a few times. The V and J genes are TRBV10-3 and TRBJ1-2, with TRBD1 as a possible D gene (6 bases). Germline values: CDR1 ENHRY, CDR2 SYGVKD. V shed 6 bases and J shed 5 bases, with 22 bases lying between them. The CDR3 loop spans 16 amino acids. CDR3 nucleotides: TGTGCCATCAGGGACAGAACCTTGAAGTTGCAGTATGGCTACACCTTC. As protein: CAIRDRTLKLQYGYTF.

The chain uses TRBV19 and TRBJ2-7; D call uncertain. Germline loops: CDR1 LNHDA, CDR2 SQIVND (reference sequence). The V and J ends lost 10 bases and 2 bases respectively, with 15 bases between them. This CDR3 has 13 residues. The CDR3 spells CATRGISTYEQYF. The CDR3 nucleotides are TGTGCCACCCGTGGAATATCAACCTACGAGCAGTACTTC.

This clone was seen a few times. The chain carries TRBV9 and TRBJ2-1, with D maybe TRBD1 (7 bases). This CDR3 has 16 amino acids. V lost 3 bases to trimming and J lost 9 bases, with 22 bases between them. Germline lookup yields CDR1 SGDLS and CDR2 YYNGEE. CDR3 sequence (DNA): TGTGCCAGCAGCGCCAGGAGGGGGACAGCCTTAAGTGAGCAGTTCTTC. As protein: CASSARRGTALSEQFF. Full variable domain (rest looked up from reference TRBV9 and TRBJ2-1): DSGVTQTPKHLITATGQRVTLRCSPRSGDLSVYWYQQSLDQGLQFLIQYYNGEERAKGNILERFSAQQFPDLHSELNLSSLELGDSALYFCASSARRGTALSEQFFGPGTRLTVL.

This chain uses TRBV19 with TRBJ2-1, with a tentative D call TRBD2 (5 bases). Germline values: CDR1 LNHDA, CDR2 SQIVND (reference sequence). The CDR3 has 11 residues. The ends were cut back, 7 bases at V and 7 bases at J, with 8 bases in the middle. The chain's CDR3 is CASKAVNEQFF. In DNA, the CDR3 is TGTGCCAGTAAAGCGGTAAATGAGCAGTTCTTC. Supplemented by reference TRBV19 and TRBJ2-1, the full variable domain reads DGGITQSPKYLFRKEGQNVTLSCEQNLNHDAMYWYRQDPGQGLRLIYYSQIVNDFQKGDIAEGYSVSREKKESFPLTVTSAQKNPTAFYLCASKAVNEQFFGPGTRLTVL.

This clone came up a few times. CDR3 protein: CASSLEGSGGRYEQYF. As DNA, the CDR3 is TGTGCCAGCAGCTTAGAAGGTAGCGGAGGAAGGTACGAGCAGTACTTC. The chain joins TRBV7-2 to TRBJ2-7; tentative D call: TRBD2 (6 bases). CDR3 length: 16 amino acids. V lost 1 base, J lost 4 bases, and 17 bases lay in between. Germline values: CDR1 SGHTA, CDR2 FQGNSA.

This clone has just a few counts. It is likely a read error: a sequence one base away is far more abundant. This chain links TRBV7-3 with TRBJ2-5, with unresolved D. The CDR3 sequence is 13 residues long. Germline loops: CDR1 SGHTA, CDR2 FQGTGA. V was shortened by 3 bases and J by 2 bases, with 7 bases between the two germline ends. The CDR3 region is CASSFHGQETQYF. The CDR3 nucleotides read TGTGCCAGCAGCTTTCATGGACAAGAGACCCAGTACTTC.

The CDR3 sequence: CASSFRETGEQYF. The CDR3 region has the DNA TGTGCCAGCAGCTTTAGAGAAACCGGCGAGCAGTACTTC. The gene calls are TRBV5-4 and TRBJ2-7; D unclear. V lost 2 bases to trimming and J lost 6 bases, with 12 bases between them. Germline V lookup: CDR1 SGHNT, CDR2 YYREEE (reference sequence). This CDR3 has 13 amino acids.

This clone has more than one count but fewer than ten. This chain connects TRBV11-2 to TRBJ2-5; 11 bases are a match to TRBD1. This CDR3 region has 15 residues. V was clipped by 5 bases and J by 7 bases; unmatched bases: 9. Germline assignment: CDR1 SGHAT and CDR2 FQNNGV. The CDR3 DNA sequence: TGTGCCAGCAGCCCACAGGGACAGGGGGGCGCGACCCAGTACTTC. Its translation: CASSPQGQGGATQYF.

This chain links TRBV29-1 with TRBJ1-4; TRBD1 aligns across 7 bases. V was clipped by 6 bases and J by 8 bases; unmatched bases: 12. CDR1 is SQVTM, CDR2 ANQGSEA, per germline. There are 14 residues in the CDR3. CDR3 residues: CSVGQVIESEKLFF. In DNA, the CDR3 is TGCAGCGTAGGACAGGTGATAGAATCAGAAAAACTGTTTTTT.

This clone was picked up a small number of times. V gene TRBV19 combines with J gene TRBJ1-2; D gene ambiguous. V lost 6 bases and J 7 bases, leaving 12 bases between the germline ends. The CDR3 totals 12 residues. Looked up from germline, CDR1 is LNHDA and CDR2 is SQIVND (reference sequence). CDR3 sequence reads: CASSFQRGGYTF. CDR3 nucleotides: TGTGCCAGTAGCTTCCAACGGGGTGGCTACACCTTC.

The gene calls are TRBV7-2 and TRBJ2-7; 8 nucleotides align to TRBD2. CDR3 length equals 16 residues. Trimming at V came to 5 bases and at J to 2 bases, leaving 11 bases not matched to a gene. The V gene's germline CDR1 is SGHTA and CDR2 FQGNSA. The CDR3 sequence: CASSPGTIGRAYEQYF. CDR3 nucleotides: TGTGCCAGCAGCCCAGGCACGATCGGGAGGGCCTACGAGCAGTACTTC.

As DNA, the CDR3 is TGCAGCGCGATGACAGGGTCCACCACAGATACGCAGTATTTT. Translation: CSAMTGSTTDTQYF. V gene TRBV29-1 combines with J gene TRBJ2-3, with 7 bases matching TRBD1. V lost 7 bases, J lost 2 bases, and 9 bases stayed unmatched. The CDR3 extends over 14 amino acids. Germline assignment: CDR1 SQVTM and CDR2 ANQGSEA.

The V call is TRBV15, the J call TRBJ2-6, with D perhaps matching TRBD1 or TRBD2 (5 bases each). This CDR3 region has 16 residues. CDR1 and CDR2 from the germline V gene are LNHNV and YYDKDF (reference sequence). Trimming took 1 base from V and 4 from J, leaving 11 bases between them. This chain's CDR3 is CATSRGTGAGANVLTF. CDR3 nucleotide sequence: TGTGCCACCAGCAGAGGAACCGGGGCCGGGGCCAACGTCCTGACTTTC.

The sample holds a few counts of this clone. The gene calls are TRBV6-6 and TRBJ1-2; 9 bases fit TRBD1. The CDR3 sequence is 13 residues long. Germline lookup yields CDR1 MNHNY and CDR2 SVGAGI (reference sequence). J lost 8 bases, V lost 5 bases, and 6 bases had no gene match. CDR3 sequence reads: CASSAQGARGYTF. The CDR3 DNA follows: TGTGCCAGCAGTGCACAGGGGGCTAGAGGCTACACCTTC.

The chain joins TRBV28 to TRBJ2-2; tentatively, D is TRBD2 (6 bases). The germline V and J ends were trimmed by 3 bases and 7 bases, with 12 bases remaining between them. This CDR3 spans 14 amino acids. Looked up from germline, CDR1 is MDHEN and CDR2 is SYDVKM. The CDR3 DNA reads TGTGCCAGCAGTTTTCGGGGGTACGGCGGGGAGCTGTTTTTT. Residues: CASSFRGYGGELFF.

The V call is TRBV28, the J call TRBJ2-4; 12 bases match TRBD2. The CDR3 length is 17 residues. CDR1 and CDR2 (germline): MDHEN, SYDVKM. Trimming took 5 bases from V and 1 from J; bases not matched to a gene: 6. The CDR3 nucleotides read TGTGCCAGCAGTCGGCTAGCGGGAGGGACGGCCAAAAACATTCAGTACTTC. Amino acids: CASSRLAGGTAKNIQYF.

This clone was counted a few times. V usage is TRBV29-1 and J usage is TRBJ1-2, with 7 bases matching TRBD1. The germline V gene encodes CDR1 SQVTM and CDR2 ANQGSEA. V lost 4 bases, J lost 7 bases, and 9 bases stayed unmatched. The CDR3 is made up of 13 amino acids. The CDR3 DNA is TGCAGCGTTGCCGACCACAGGGGCGGTGGCTACACCTTC. Its protein is CSVADHRGGGYTF.

The chain combines TRBV30 with TRBJ2-2; perhaps D is TRBD1 or TRBD2 (5 bases each). Germline CDR1 and CDR2: GTSNPN and SVGIG (reference sequence). V lost 4 bases, J lost 4 bases, and 16 bases lay in between. The CDR3 consists of 15 residues. The CDR3 DNA reads TGTGCCTGGACCCCCGGGACGGCCAGCACCGGGGAGCTGTTTTTT. Protein sequence: CAWTPGTASTGELFF.

With respect to this clone: This sample also contains other DNA sequences that code for the same CDR3. The chain couples TRBV4-3 to TRBJ1-2; no reliable D call. The V end lost 3 bases, the J end lost 6 bases, and 11 bases lay between the germline ends. The V gene's germline CDR1 is LGHNA and CDR2 YSLEER. There are 13 residues in the CDR3. CDR3 region: CASSHGVRDGYTF. The CDR3 DNA sequence: TGCGCCAGCAGCCATGGGGTTCGGGATGGCTACACCTTC.

In regard to this clone: A read error may be the cause here, since a much bigger clone is one base away. The J gene is TRBJ2-6, the V gene TRBV7-2, with 9 bases matching TRBD1. The CDR3 spans 19 residues. V gave up 1 base and J gave up 4 bases; unmatched junction bases: 11. Germline assignment: CDR1 SGHTA and CDR2 FQGNSA. CDR3: CASSLGGAGQGSGANVLTF. For the CDR3, the DNA is TGTGCCAGCAGCTTAGGGGGAGCGGGACAGGGATCAGGGGCCAACGTCCTGACTTTC.

A few counts support this clone. This same CDR3 is encoded by further DNA sequences in the sample. This sequence joins TRBV29-1 and TRBJ2-7; D is ambiguous. Germline V lookup: CDR1 SQVTM, CDR2 ANQGSEA. The V end was cut by 3 bases, the J end by 2 bases, with 11 bases between. The CDR3 loop spans 13 amino acids. The CDR3 spells CSVEGLLTYEQYF. CDR3 DNA: TGCAGCGTTGAGGGTCTGCTGACCTACGAGCAGTACTTC.

J is TRBJ2-5 and V is TRBV11-3; D might be TRBD1 (5 bases). The germline gives CDR1 SGHNT, CDR2 YENEEA. The V and J ends lost 6 bases and 4 bases respectively, with 6 bases between them. The CDR3 length is 11 residues. As DNA, the CDR3 is TGTGCCAGCAGTAGGGGAGAGACCCAGTACTTC. It is translated as CASSRGETQYF.

This clone was counted between two and nine times. The chain couples TRBV4-3 to TRBJ2-1, with 13 bases fitting TRBD2. This CDR3 is built from 15 residues. Losses at the gene ends were 2 bases for V and 9 bases for J; bases not matched to a gene: 4. Germline assignment: CDR1 LGHNA and CDR2 YSLEER. Written as DNA, the CDR3 is TGCGCCAGCAGCCAACCCGGACTAGCGGGGGCTGAGCAGTTCTTC. Translation: CASSQPGLAGAEQFF.

In this sample, this clone turned up many times. The rearrangement links TRBV29-1 to TRBJ2-3; possible D gene TRBD1, 7 bases. Between the trimmed V and J ends, which lost 6 bases and 0 bases, there was a span of 16 bases. The germline V gene has CDR1 SQVTM and CDR2 ANQGSEA. The CDR3 extends over 15 amino acids. The CDR3 protein is CSVAPGGHSTDTQYF. The CDR3 DNA sequence: TGCAGCGTAGCCCCAGGGGGGCATAGCACAGATACGCAGTATTTT.